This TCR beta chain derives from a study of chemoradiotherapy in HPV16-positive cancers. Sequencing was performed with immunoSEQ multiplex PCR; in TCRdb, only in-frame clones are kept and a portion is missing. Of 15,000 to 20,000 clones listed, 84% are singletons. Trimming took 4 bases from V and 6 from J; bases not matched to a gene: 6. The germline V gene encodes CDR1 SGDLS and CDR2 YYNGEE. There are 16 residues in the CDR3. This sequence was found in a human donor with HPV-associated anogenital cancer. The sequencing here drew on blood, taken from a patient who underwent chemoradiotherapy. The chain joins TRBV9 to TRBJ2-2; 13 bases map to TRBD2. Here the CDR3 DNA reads TGTGCCAGCAGCCGGGAGGGACTAGCGGGGTCCGGGGAGCTGTTTTTT. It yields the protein CASSREGLAGSGELFF.